The rows below give T cell receptor beta chains drawn from one sample of a study of T-cell memory formation after mild COVID-19. MiXCR, applied by TCRdb to the 5' RACE reads, yields one record per CDR3 protein. The table lists just over 60,000 distinct CDR3 sequences, roughly 9.9% of them singletons. Specimen: PBMCs or a T cell subset sorted from them (not recorded which). The receptors derive from a man younger than 35 who had mild COVID-19 (a few samples of this study predate the infection). Cell type and time point are not known. The CDR3 runs from the conserved cysteine through the conserved F or W. A D gene is named only where the DNA matches it firmly. Only part of the rows carry a size: once, few, many, or a class if the clone is expanded.

few	NA	TRBJ2-7	TRBV9	TGTGCCAGCAGCGTAGCGACAAACTCCTACGAGCAGTACTTC	CASSVATNSYEQYF
few	NA	TRBJ1-1	TRBV12-3/TRBV12-4	TGTGCCAGCAGTTTCTTAGGGGCTGAAGCTTTCTTT	CASSFLGAEAFF
few	NA	TRBJ2-2	TRBV12-3/TRBV12-4	TGTGCCAGCAGTTTCCGGAGGGAAAGGGTGTTTTTT	CASSFRRERVFF
many	TRBD1	TRBJ2-4	TRBV14	TGTGCCAGCAGCCGCCGGGGACAGTCAGTAGCCAAAAACATTCAGTACTTC	CASSRRGQSVAKNIQYF
few	NA	TRBJ1-5	TRBV4-1	TGCGCCAGCAGCCAGGGCCTCCCGAATCAGCCCCAGCATTTT	CASSQGLPNQPQHF
NA	NA	TRBJ2-2	TRBV6-5	TGTGCCAGCAGTTACCCTCCTTCCGGGGAGCTGTTTTTT	CASSYPPSGELFF
NA	NA	TRBJ2-1	TRBV7-2	TGTGCCAGCACCGACGGTGCCAGCTCCTACAATGAGCAGTTCTTC	CASTDGASSYNEQFF
NA	NA	TRBJ2-3	TRBV28	TGTGCCAGCAGGTCCTCGGGTTGGGGTTCGCCTAGCACAGATACGCAGTATTTT	CASRSSGWGSPSTDTQYF
NA	NA	TRBJ1-5	TRBV19	TGTGCCAGTAGTATAGAGGGCAGACAGCCCCAGCATTTT	CASSIEGRQPQHF
many	NA	TRBJ1-5	TRBV20-1	TGCAGTGCTAGCCGGGACGGCCGCAATCAGCCCCAGCATTTT	CSASRDGRNQPQHF
few	TRBD2	TRBJ2-1	TRBV12-3/TRBV12-4	TGTGCCAGCAGTTTTTCCGGACTAGCGAATGAGCAGTTCTTC	CASSFSGLANEQFF
NA	TRBD1	TRBJ1-2	TRBV29-1	TGCAGCGTGACAGGGGGACAGGGAGGCTTTAACTATGGCTACACCTTC	CSVTGGQGGFNYGYTF
few	NA	TRBJ2-1	TRBV9	TGTGCCAGCAGCCCGACTGGGGGGGAGGGGGGTGGTGAGCAGTTCTTC	CASSPTGGEGGGEQFF
NA	NA	TRBJ1-6	TRBV5-1	TGCGCCAGCAGCTTGGATGGAGCTACCTATAATTCACCCCTCCACTTT	CASSLDGATYNSPLHF
many	NA	TRBJ2-2	TRBV7-2	TGTGCCAGCAGCCCGAACACCGGGGAGCTGTTTTTT	CASSPNTGELFF
NA	NA	TRBJ2-7	TRBV11-2	TGTGCCAGCAGCTTAGGGCGTCACACCCTCTACGAGCAGTACTTC	CASSLGRHTLYEQYF
NA	NA	TRBJ1-2	TRBV12-3/TRBV12-4	TGTGCCAGCAGTTTTGATTCGGTCTTCTATGGCTACACCTTC	CASSFDSVFYGYTF
few	TRBD1	TRBJ1-5	TRBV15	TGTGCCACCAGCAGTGGACAGGGAGATTTTGGTCAGCCCCAGCATTTT	CATSSGQGDFGQPQHF
NA	NA	TRBJ1-5	TRBV6-2/TRBV6-3	TGTGCCAGCAGTAGGGGGTTCAATCAGCCCCAGCATTTT	CASSRGFNQPQHF
many	NA	TRBJ2-7	TRBV10-3	TGTGCCATCAGTGCCTTCGGCGAGCAGTACTTC	CAISAFGEQYF
NA	TRBD2	TRBJ2-1	TRBV12-3/TRBV12-4	TGTGCCAGCAGTTTTAGCGGGGGGATCGATGAGCAGTTCTTC	CASSFSGGIDEQFF
many	NA	TRBJ2-7	TRBV7-9	TGTGCCAGCAGCTCAAGCGACAGGACGGGCGGTTACGAGCAGTACTTC	CASSSSDRTGGYEQYF
many	NA	TRBJ2-7	TRBV12-3/TRBV12-4	TGTGCCAGCAGTTTTCTCTGGGCGTCCGAGCAGTACTTC	CASSFLWASEQYF
many	TRBD1	TRBJ2-3	TRBV10-2	TGCGCCAGCACGGCGACAGGGGGCACAGATACGCAGTATTTT	CASTATGGTDTQYF
few	NA	TRBJ2-3	TRBV3-1	TGTGCCAGCAGCCAAAGGGATACGCAGTATTTT	CASSQRDTQYF
many	NA	TRBJ1-2	TRBV3-1	TGTGCCAGCAGCCAAGGAGATGGAGATCACTATGGCTACACCTTC	CASSQGDGDHYGYTF
few	NA	TRBJ1-1	TRBV20-1	TGCAGTGCTCGTTCGGGGCTCCGAGGAGCTTTCTTT	CSARSGLRGAFF
few	NA	TRBJ2-5	TRBV18	TGTGCCAGCTCAATCCAAGAGACCCAGTACTTC	CASSIQETQYF
many	TRBD1	TRBJ1-2	TRBV11-2	TGTGCCAGCAGCCGCCAGGGGGGTCAGGGGGCTGGCTATGGCTACACCTTC	CASSRQGGQGAGYGYTF
NA	TRBD1	TRBJ1-2	TRBV7-2	TGTGCCAGCAGCGGAGACAGGGTTTCGGGCTACACCTTC	CASSGDRVSGYTF
many	TRBD1	TRBJ2-2	TRBV5-6	TGTGCCAGCAGCTTGGACCTGACAGGGGGATTTCCCGGGGAGCTGTTTTTT	CASSLDLTGGFPGELFF
few	NA	TRBJ1-1	TRBV7-2	TGTGCCAGCACCTGGGGGGGCACTGAAGCTTTCTTT	CASTWGGTEAFF
NA	NA	TRBJ2-7	TRBV2	TGTGCCAGCAGTGCTTCTGGGTCGGACGCCTACGAGCAGTACTTC	CASSASGSDAYEQYF
NA	NA	TRBJ2-3	TRBV18	TGTGCCAGCTCACCCCCTGTGGTGCGCACAGATACGCAGTATTTT	CASSPPVVRTDTQYF
NA	TRBD2	TRBJ2-5	TRBV12-5	TGTGCTAGTGGTTTGGGACTAGCGGAGACCCAGTACTTC	CASGLGLAETQYF
few	NA	TRBJ2-1	TRBV10-2	TGCGCCAGCAGTGAAGGGTACAATGAGCAGTTCTTC	CASSEGYNEQFF
NA	NA	TRBJ1-5	TRBV6-2/TRBV6-3	TGTGCCAGCAGTTCAAGATGGGTGGAACAGCCCCAGCATTTT	CASSSRWVEQPQHF
few	NA	TRBJ1-1	TRBV7-2	TGTGCCAGCAGCCCCCCGGGCGGGACGAACACTGAAGCTTTCTTT	CASSPPGGTNTEAFF
few	TRBD1	TRBJ2-1	TRBV5-8	TGTGCCAGCAGCTCCGGGACAGGACTCTACAATGAGCAGTTCTTC	CASSSGTGLYNEQFF
NA	NA	TRBJ1-2	TRBV5-1	TGCGCCAGCAGCTTGGACACGAACTATGGCTACACCTTC	CASSLDTNYGYTF
NA	NA	TRBJ1-1	TRBV5-1	TGCGCCAGCAGCTGGATGCTTACAGGGATGAACACTGAAGCTTTCTTT	CASSWMLTGMNTEAFF
NA	NA	TRBJ1-1	TRBV19	TGTGCCAGTACCAGCCCCCGGGAGGACACTGAAGCTTTCTTT	CASTSPREDTEAFF
NA	NA	TRBJ1-5	TRBV4-1	TGCGCCAGCAGCCGTGGCGAAGGTTATCAGCCCCAGCATTTT	CASSRGEGYQPQHF